This TCR beta chain originates from a study of blood T cells in healthy people across ages. V gave up 8 bases and J gave up 4 bases, with 17 bases separating them. Germline V gene sequence: CDR1 ENHRY, CDR2 SYGVKD. This CDR3 has 14 amino acids. With respect to this clonotype: Its antigen is unknown.

Using a J-beta primer mix together with a sample-barcoded 5' primer, a second PCR was run for about 7 to 12 cycles. TCRdb reprocessed the 5' RACE reads with MiXCR, giving one entry per CDR3 protein. The repertoire holds roughly 2 million distinct CDR3 sequences, with around 50% as singletons. Overall study results and limits: Expanded clonotype changes were possibly confounded by unknown donor CMV status. Without sorted subsets, naive and antigen-experienced compartments could not be conclusively compared.

Sequenced: blood. The chain employs TRBV10-3 and TRBJ1-1, with D tentatively TRBD1 (6 bases). This TCR was sampled from a middle-aged woman in good health. CDR3 bases: TGTGCCATCGGGAATCTCGGGGGCGGCACTGAAGCTTTCTTT. Amino acid sequence: CAIGNLGGGTEAFF.